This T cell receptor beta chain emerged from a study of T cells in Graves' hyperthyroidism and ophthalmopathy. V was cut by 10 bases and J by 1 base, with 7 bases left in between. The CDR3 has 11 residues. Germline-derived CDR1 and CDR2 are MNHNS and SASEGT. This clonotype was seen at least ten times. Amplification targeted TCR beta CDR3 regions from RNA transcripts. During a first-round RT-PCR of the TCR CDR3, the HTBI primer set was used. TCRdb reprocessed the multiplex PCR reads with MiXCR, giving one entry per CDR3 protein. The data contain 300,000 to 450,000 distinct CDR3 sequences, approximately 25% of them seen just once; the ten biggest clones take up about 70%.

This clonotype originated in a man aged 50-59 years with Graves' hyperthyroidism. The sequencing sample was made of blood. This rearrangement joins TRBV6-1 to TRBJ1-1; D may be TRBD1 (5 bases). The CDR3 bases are TGTGCCACAACAGGGAACACTGAAGCTTTCTTT. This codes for CATTGNTEAFF.